This TCR beta chain comes out of a study of T-cell memory formation after mild COVID-19. Study-wide background: Among the donors, TCR clusters were largely specific to each donor.

Looked up from germline, CDR1 is SGHAT and CDR2 is FQNNGV. Trimming removed 5 bases at V and 7 bases at J, with 21 bases between. The CDR3 sequence is 16 residues long. Findings of the study overall: Some clones that responded turned up in pre-infection memory, which suggests that cross-reactive memory joined in.

This clonotype showed up many times. The antigen remains undetermined. TCRdb re-called the 5' RACE reads with MiXCR, one entry per CDR3 protein. The sample has approximately 100,000 distinct CDR3 sequences; approximately 10% are singletons. Sequencing used PBMCs or a T cell subset sorted from them (not recorded which). This sequence joins TRBV11-2 and TRBJ2-1; possibly TRBD1 for D (6 bases). The sequence was collected from a man aged 18 to 30 who had mild COVID-19 (a few samples of this study predate the infection). Cell type and time point are not known. Here the CDR3 DNA reads TGTGCCAGCAGCCGAGACGGACAGTCGGGGCTGAATGAGCAGTTCTTC. It translates to CASSRDGQSGLNEQFF.